This TCR beta chain is from a study of PD-L1 blockade in urothelial cancer. In the study overall: Male sex and bladder-origin urothelial cancer characterized about 90% of the 29 patients. A median approximately 140,000 T cells were found in blood samples.

Study results and caveats: Patients who had durable benefit saw their tumor-associated blood clones expand more at 3 weeks.

Comments on this clone: Its antigen is undetermined.

Profiling relied on immunoSEQ multiplex PCR, and the TCRdb table lists in-frame clones only, not all of them. The sample gives about 84,000 clones, about four fifths of which show up once; 9.5% is in the top ten. This receptor was taken from a man aged 65-85 years with urothelial cancer. The source material was PBMCs, sampled around atezolizumab (anti-PD-L1) treatment.

The chain's CDR3 is CASSKEATSAWETQYF. CDR3 bases: TGTGCCAGCAGTAAAGAGGCGACTAGCGCTTGGGAGACCCAGTACTTC. The J gene is TRBJ2-5, the V gene TRBV2; 8 positions match TRBD2. CDR3 length: 16 residues. Trimming removed 5 bases from V and 5 bases from J; junction bases left unmatched: 13. In germline, CDR1 is SNHLY, CDR2 FYNNEI.